Listed below are T cell receptor beta chains from one sample, sequenced in a study of T cell repertoires in cytomegalovirus infection. These receptors' antigens are unknown. TCRdb recomputed calls from the reads with MiXCR, one row per CDR3 protein. The table has some 940,000 distinct CDR3 sequences, approximately 31% seen once; the top ten hold around 15%. The input for sequencing was cultured CD8+ T cells from PBMCs, taken from culture after CMV antigen stimulation. These receptors all come from a human donor in good health (CMV status not recorded). Some clones in this sample may be carry-over from other donors' samples. CDR3s include the opening cysteine and the closing phenylalanine or tryptophan. A D gene is named only where the DNA matches it firmly. The size field is filled for only some rows; it gives once, few, many or a size class.

J gene	V gene	CDR3 length	clone size	D gene	CDR3 protein	CDR3 DNA
TRBJ1-1	TRBV15	13	few	.	CATSRVPGSEAFF	TGTGCCACCAGCAGGGTTCCGGGGTCTGAAGCTTTCTTT
TRBJ1-1	TRBV7-9	14	few	.	CASSLKAMNTEAFF	TGTGCCAGCAGCTTAAAGGCTATGAACACTGAAGCTTTCTTT
TRBJ2-1	TRBV11-1	16	many	.	CASSLVLDPLIQEQFF	TGTGCCAGCAGCTTAGTCTTAGACCCCCTTATCCAGGAGCAGTTCTTC
TRBJ2-1	TRBV24-1	14	.	.	CATSDLQGLSEQFF	TGTGCCACCAGTGATTTACAGGGACTCTCGGAGCAGTTCTTC
TRBJ1-1	TRBV5-6	13	.	.	CASSAEWNTEAFF	TGTGCCAGCAGCGCGGAATGGAACACTGAAGCTTTCTTT
TRBJ2-1	TRBV7-2	20	many	.	CASSLEGPVRVQVAGDEQFF	TGTGCCAGCAGCTTAGAAGGGCCCGTCCGCGTCCAGGTAGCTGGCGATGAGCAGTTCTTC
TRBJ2-5	TRBV15	13	.	.	CATRAGPKETQYF	TGTGCCACCAGGGCGGGGCCCAAAGAGACCCAGTACTTC
TRBJ2-1	TRBV10-3	13	.	.	CATMTITYNEQFF	TGTGCCACCATGACCATAACCTACAATGAGCAGTTCTTC
TRBJ1-1	TRBV7-9	11	few	.	CASSLMGEAFF	TGTGCCAGCAGCTTAATGGGTGAAGCTTTCTTT
TRBJ2-3	TRBV19	14	few	.	CASSNPGSTDTQYF	TGTGCCAGTAGTAACCCCGGTAGCACAGATACGCAGTATTTT
TRBJ1-2	TRBV6-1	13	.	.	CASSEIGDYGYTF	TGTGCCAGCAGTGAAATTGGCGATTATGGCTACACCTTC
TRBJ1-3	TRBV2	14	.	TRBD1	CASSTGETGNTIYF	TGTGCCAGCAGTACAGGGGAAACTGGAAACACCATATATTTT
TRBJ1-5	TRBV2	15	many	.	CASSEQRPLNQPQHF	TGTGCCAGCAGTGAACAGAGACCCTTAAATCAGCCCCAGCATTTT
TRBJ1-1	TRBV7-9	16	many	TRBD1	CASSSSRDRGNTEAFF	TGTGCCAGCAGCTCCAGCCGGGACAGGGGGAACACTGAAGCTTTCTTT
TRBJ1-5	TRBV6-6	14	.	.	CASSYREGNQPQHF	TGTGCCAGCAGTTACAGGGAGGGCAATCAGCCCCAGCATTTT
TRBJ2-3	TRBV7-4	19	.	TRBD2	CASSLAYGTSGGHTDTQYF	TGTGCCAGCAGCTTAGCCTACGGGACTAGCGGGGGCCACACAGATACGCAGTATTTT
TRBJ1-5	TRBV2	13	.	TRBD1	CASSESRGEPQHF	TGTGCCAGCAGTGAGAGCAGGGGGGAGCCCCAGCATTTT
TRBJ2-1	TRBV7-6	13	few	.	CASSPQPYVEQFF	TGTGCCAGCAGCCCCCAGCCCTACGTTGAGCAGTTCTTC
TRBJ2-3	TRBV12-3/TRBV12-4	16	few	TRBD2	CASSLTSGGRTDTQYF	TGTGCCAGCAGTTTAACTAGCGGGGGGCGCACAGATACGCAGTATTTT
TRBJ2-1	TRBV19	15	.	.	CASSMQGTAYNEQFF	TGTGCCAGTAGTATGCAGGGGACCGCCTACAATGAGCAGTTCTTC
TRBJ2-5	TRBV19	19	few	TRBD1	CASRPNHRDRGGWQETQYF	TGTGCCAGTAGACCCAACCACCGGGACAGGGGAGGTTGGCAAGAGACCCAGTACTTC
TRBJ2-7	TRBV27	11	.	.	CASSQGPEQYF	TGTGCCAGCAGCCAAGGCCCTGAGCAGTACTTC
TRBJ2-3	TRBV28	15	.	.	CVSSPGQIRTDTQYF	TGTGTCAGCAGTCCCGGACAGATCAGAACAGATACGCAGTATTTT
TRBJ2-7	TRBV6-5	14	.	TRBD2	CASSYGGGIYEQYF	TGTGCCAGCAGTTACGGCGGGGGGATCTACGAGCAGTACTTC
TRBJ2-1	TRBV7-2	13	many	.	CASSLYAYNEQFF	TGTGCCAGCAGCTTATACGCTTACAATGAGCAGTTCTTC
TRBJ1-4	TRBV20-1	16	few	TRBD1	CSAVGVGGQFNEKLFF	TGCAGTGCCGTAGGGGTAGGGGGACAGTTTAATGAAAAACTGTTTTTT
TRBJ1-1	TRBV19	12	.	.	CASRYRATEAFF	TGTGCCAGTAGGTACAGGGCGACTGAAGCTTTCTTT
TRBJ1-1	TRBV28	15	.	TRBD1	CASSLIGTGRAEAFF	TGTGCCAGCAGTTTAATTGGGACAGGGAGAGCTGAAGCTTTCTTT
TRBJ2-2	TRBV28	16	.	.	CASSFVEDGLTGELFF	TGTGCCAGCAGTTTTGTGGAGGACGGCCTAACCGGGGAGCTGTTTTTT
TRBJ2-1	TRBV6-4	14	.	TRBD2	CASRPLAEYNEQFF	TGTGCCAGCAGGCCACTAGCGGAGTACAATGAGCAGTTCTTC
TRBJ1-6	TRBV27	17	few	.	CASSSLGPPAHNSPLHF	TGTGCCAGCAGTTCCCTCGGGCCACCGGCTCATAATTCACCCCTCCACTTT
TRBJ1-5	TRBV7-2	14	many	.	CASSLDPGYQPQHF	TGTGCCAGCAGCTTAGATCCGGGCTATCAGCCCCAGCATTTT
TRBJ2-7	TRBV5-4	16	.	TRBD1	CASSQLPGQFSYEQYF	TGTGCCAGCAGCCAACTACCGGGACAGTTCTCCTACGAGCAGTACTTC
TRBJ2-1	TRBV2	9	.	TRBD1	CAGGQGQIF	TGTGCCGGCGGACAGGGTCAGATCTTC
TRBJ2-1	TRBV6-2/TRBV6-3	16	many	TRBD1	CASIGDRDPVGHEQFF	TGTGCCAGTATTGGGGACAGGGATCCGGTTGGCCATGAGCAGTTCTTC
TRBJ1-2	TRBV4-1	15	.	.	CASSQEVSGLYGYTF	TGCGCCAGCAGCCAAGAAGTCTCGGGGTTATATGGCTACACCTTC
TRBJ2-1	TRBV7-6	15	.	TRBD2	CASSPWASGGYEQFF	TGTGCCAGCAGCCCTTGGGCTAGCGGGGGTTATGAGCAGTTCTTC
TRBJ2-7	TRBV19	12	.	.	CASSIPEDEQYF	TGTGCCAGTAGTATACCAGAAGACGAGCAGTACTTC
TRBJ2-7	TRBV7-8	15	many	.	CASSSGPGATYEQYF	TGTGCCAGCAGCTCAGGGCCCGGGGCTACCTACGAGCAGTACTTC
TRBJ1-1	TRBV5-4	14	.	.	CASSGPDGGTEAFF	TGTGCCAGCAGCGGGCCGGACGGGGGCACTGAAGCTTTCTTT
TRBJ1-2	TRBV4-1	14	.	.	CASSLEGPSYGYTF	TGCGCCAGCAGCCTAGAGGGGCCTTCCTATGGCTACACCTTC